This TCR beta chain was recovered during a study of technical replicates of blood from several donors. With 5 bases removed from V and 0 bases from J, the gap between germline ends came to 7 bases. Germline CDR1 is SEHNR and CDR2 is FQNEAQ (reference sequence). The CDR3 is 13 amino acids. Assay used: immunoSEQ multiplex PCR; TCRdb lists only in-frame clones, some missing. The data show about 63,000 clones, with 85% to 90% seen just once and 5.1% held by the top ten. This chain uses TRBV7-9 with TRBJ1-2; a weak D match, TRBD1 (5 bases). The sample taken for sequencing was PBMCs. The receptor was isolated from a human donor in good health. Some clones in this sample may be carry-over from other donors' samples. The CDR3 protein is CASSETANYGYTF. CDR3 bases: TGTGCCAGCAGCGAGACAGCTAACTATGGCTACACCTTC.